The T cell receptor beta chain described here comes from a study of blood T cell repertoires in COVID-19 (TCRdb year 2020). Regarding the research as a whole: Collaborator samples came from the United States, Italy and Spain and covered acute and convalescent phases of COVID-19. The material from the prospective study consisted of cDNA or gDNA derived from T cells, B-cell-depleted T cells, or PBMCs. Deeply sampled blood TCRbeta repertoires from subjects exposed to, actively infected with, or recovered from COVID-19 were included in the dataset. The repertoires were released in a freely available public database intended as a resource for research on the immune response to SARS-CoV-2. Samples came from the ongoing ImmuneRACE study (first 160 participants) plus 1,254 subjects from 6 global collaborators. The sample metadata nearly always contained a de-identified subject ID, COVID-19 status, age in years and sex. Where available, HLA class I and class II types were obtained from metadata supplied by the sample provider rather than from assay-based typing.

This clone was counted between two and nine times. Its recognized antigen is unknown. Base qualities are missing; no much larger clone stands one base away. Findings and caveats that apply to the study as a whole: Clinical and demographic metadata were provided uncurated, with the amount varying by source and participant.

Whole blood was collected in K2EDTA tubes by collaborating institutions according to the institutions' own protocols. For TCRbeta analysis, collaborator samples were shipped as frozen whole blood, as isolated PBMCs, or as DNA extracted from either sample type. The CDR3 runs 16 amino acids, cysteine and phenylalanine included. The kept DNA is CDR3 alone, 48 bases in frame from the first base. V and J are truncated by 3 bases and 0 bases respectively, leaving an intervening sequence of 14 bases. The germline V gene sets CDR1 to SGHRS and CDR2 to YFSETQ. TCRbeta CDR3 regions were amplified from genomic DNA using the immunoSEQ Assay, a bias-controlled multiplex PCR. The paper's processing steps were these. The number of nucleated cells in each sample was estimated by amplification of reference gene primers within the assay. To quantify the absolute abundance of each unique TCRbeta CDR3 rearrangement, sequence reads were collapsed and filtered. For each sample, productive Simpson clonality was calculated as the square root of Simpson's diversity index over productive rearrangements. In its TCRdb copy, this immuneACCESS table keeps in-frame sequences only and misses some clones. Where compared with another copy, unresolved V genes explain less than half of these, and the others have no known cause. The DNA was the basis for D and trimming; V, J and clone size are from that table. Across this sample there are about 200,000 clones, with about 78% seen only once. The top ten clonotypes cover about 5.5% of the sample.

The sequence derives from a woman between 65 and 79 years old with acute or convalescent COVID-19. The V and J genes are TRBV5-1 and TRBJ2-3; matching of 6 bases hints at TRBD1 as the D gene. Sequencing was performed on peripheral blood. At the DNA level, the sequence is TGCGCCAGCAGCTCTCCGACAGGCACTAGCACAGATACGCAGTATTTT. This yields the protein CASSSPTGTSTDTQYF.